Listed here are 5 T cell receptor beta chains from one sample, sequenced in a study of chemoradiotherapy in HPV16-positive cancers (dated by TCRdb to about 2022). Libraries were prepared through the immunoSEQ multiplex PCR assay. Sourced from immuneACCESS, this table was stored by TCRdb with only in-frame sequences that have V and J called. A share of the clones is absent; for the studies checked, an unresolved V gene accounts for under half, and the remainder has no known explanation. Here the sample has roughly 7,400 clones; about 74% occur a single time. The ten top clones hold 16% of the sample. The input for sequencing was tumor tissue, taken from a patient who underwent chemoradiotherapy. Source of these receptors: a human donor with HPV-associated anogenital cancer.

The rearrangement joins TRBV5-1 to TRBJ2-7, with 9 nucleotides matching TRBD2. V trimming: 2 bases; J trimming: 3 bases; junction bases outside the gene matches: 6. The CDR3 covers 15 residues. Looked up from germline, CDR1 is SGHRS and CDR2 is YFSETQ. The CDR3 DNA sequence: TGCGCCAGCAGCTTAGCTAGCGGGGAGAACTACGAGCAGTACTTC. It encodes CASSLASGENYEQYF. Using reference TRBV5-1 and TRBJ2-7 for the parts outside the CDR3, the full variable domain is KAGVTQTPRYLIKTRGQQVTLSCSPISGHRSVSWYQQTPGQGLQFLFEYFSETQRNKGNFPGRFSGRQFSNSRSEMNVSTLELGDSALYLCASSLASGENYEQYFGPGTRLTVT.

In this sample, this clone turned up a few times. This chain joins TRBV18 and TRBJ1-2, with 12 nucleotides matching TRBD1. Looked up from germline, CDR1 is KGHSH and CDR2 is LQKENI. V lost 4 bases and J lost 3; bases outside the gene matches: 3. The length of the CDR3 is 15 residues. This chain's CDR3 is CASSRGQGADYGYTF. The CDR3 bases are TGTGCCAGCTCACGGGGACAGGGGGCAGACTATGGCTACACCTTC.

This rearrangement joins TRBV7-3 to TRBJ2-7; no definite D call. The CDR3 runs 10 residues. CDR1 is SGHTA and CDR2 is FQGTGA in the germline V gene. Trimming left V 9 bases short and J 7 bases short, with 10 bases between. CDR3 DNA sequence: TGTGCCAGGGCTACGAGTGAGCAGTACTTC. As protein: CARATSEQYF.

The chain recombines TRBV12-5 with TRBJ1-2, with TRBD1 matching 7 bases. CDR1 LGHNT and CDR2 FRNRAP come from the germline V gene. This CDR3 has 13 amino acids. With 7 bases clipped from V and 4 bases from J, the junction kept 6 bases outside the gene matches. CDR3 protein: CASALTGIYGYTF. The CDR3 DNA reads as TGTGCTAGTGCCCTGACAGGGATCTATGGCTACACCTTC.

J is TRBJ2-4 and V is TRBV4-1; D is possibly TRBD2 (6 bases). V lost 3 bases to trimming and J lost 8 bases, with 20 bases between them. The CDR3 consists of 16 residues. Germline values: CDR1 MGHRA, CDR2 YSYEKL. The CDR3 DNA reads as TGCGCCAGCAGCCAGGGGCGGGGAGGCGGCTCGGACATTCAGTACTTC. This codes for CASSQGRGGGSDIQYF.